The clone carrying this T cell receptor beta chain was observed a few times. Its antigen remains unidentified. This specimen comes from a study of blood T cells in healthy people across ages. The second PCR ran roughly 6 to 11 cycles with a sample-barcoded 5' primer and J-beta primers. A template-switch adaptor that had 12 random nucleotides put a tag on each cDNA molecule. CDR3-containing paired-end reads numbered at least 2.5 million in each sample. TCRdb called the 5' RACE reads again in MiXCR, with one record for every CDR3 protein. The sample lists hundreds of thousands of distinct CDR3 sequences; 29% were seen once. Study-wide findings and caveats: A strong correlation between TCR beta diversity and naive T cell percentage was seen.

Trimming took 0 bases from V and 0 from J, leaving 9 bases between them. Germline loops: CDR1 SGDLS, CDR2 YYNGEE. The CDR3 spans 16 residues. The sequencing input was blood. The gene calls are TRBV9 and TRBJ2-2; unclear D gene. This TCR was sampled from a woman at least 80 years old in good health. The CDR3 DNA reads as TGTGCCAGCAGCGTAGGGCAGACCACGAACACCGGGGAGCTGTTTTTT. Translating it yields CASSVGQTTNTGELFF.